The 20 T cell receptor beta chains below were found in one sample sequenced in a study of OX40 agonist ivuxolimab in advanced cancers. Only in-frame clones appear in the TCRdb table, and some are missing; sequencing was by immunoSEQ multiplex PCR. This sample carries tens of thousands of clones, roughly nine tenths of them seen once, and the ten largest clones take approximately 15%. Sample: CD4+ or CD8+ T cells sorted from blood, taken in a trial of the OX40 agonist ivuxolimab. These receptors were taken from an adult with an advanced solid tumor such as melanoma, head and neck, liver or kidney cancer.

CDR3 DNA sequence: TGTGCCAGCAGTCTGGGGACGAGGACCGGGGAGCTGTTTTTT. This translates into CASSLGTRTGELFF. The rearrangement links TRBV27 to TRBJ2-2; D assignment may be TRBD1 or TRBD2 (5 bases each). Per germline, CDR1 MNHEY and CDR2 SMNVEV (reference sequence). The CDR3 spans 14 residues. V was cut by 5 bases and J by 5 bases, with 12 bases left in between.

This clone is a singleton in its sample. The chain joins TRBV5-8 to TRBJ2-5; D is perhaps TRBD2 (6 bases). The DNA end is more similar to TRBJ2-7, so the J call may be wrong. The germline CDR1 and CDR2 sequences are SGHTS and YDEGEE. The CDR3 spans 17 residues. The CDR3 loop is CASSPPVERDSTYEQYF. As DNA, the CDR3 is TGTGCCAGCAGCCCTCCGGTGGAACGGGACTCGACCTACGAGCAGTACTTC.

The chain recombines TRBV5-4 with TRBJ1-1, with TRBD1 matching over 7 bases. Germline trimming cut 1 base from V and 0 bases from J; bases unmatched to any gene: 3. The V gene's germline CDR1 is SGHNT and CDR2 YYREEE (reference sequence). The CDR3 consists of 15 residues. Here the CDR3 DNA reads TGTGCCAGCAGCTTGTACAGGGGACTGAACACTGAAGCTTTCTTT. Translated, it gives CASSLYRGLNTEAFF.

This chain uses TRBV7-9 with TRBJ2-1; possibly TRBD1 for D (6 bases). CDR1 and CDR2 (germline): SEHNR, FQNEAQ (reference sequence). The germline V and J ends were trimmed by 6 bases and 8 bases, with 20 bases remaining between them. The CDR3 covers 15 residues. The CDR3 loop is CASSLSEGGFHEQFF. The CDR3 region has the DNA TGTGCCAGCAGTTTGTCCGAAGGGGGTTTTCATGAGCAGTTCTTC.

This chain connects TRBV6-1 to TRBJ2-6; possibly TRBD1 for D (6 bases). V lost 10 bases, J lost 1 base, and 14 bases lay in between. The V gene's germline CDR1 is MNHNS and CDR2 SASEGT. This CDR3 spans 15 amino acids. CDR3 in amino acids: CATCNRASGANVLTF. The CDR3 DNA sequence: TGTGCCACCTGCAACAGGGCATCTGGGGCCAACGTCCTGACTTTC.

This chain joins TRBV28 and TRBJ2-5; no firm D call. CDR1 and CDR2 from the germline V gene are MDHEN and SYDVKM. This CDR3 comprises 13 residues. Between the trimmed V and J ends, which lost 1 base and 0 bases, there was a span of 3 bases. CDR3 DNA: TGTGCCAGCAGTTTATCGTACCAAGAGACCCAGTACTTC. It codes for CASSLSYQETQYF. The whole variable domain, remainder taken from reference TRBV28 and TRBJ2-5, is DVKVTQSSRYLVKRTGEKVFLECVQDMDHENMFWYRQDPGLGLRLIYFSYDVKMKEKGDIPEGYSVSREKKERFSLILESASTNQTSMYLCASSLSYQETQYFGPGTRLLVL.

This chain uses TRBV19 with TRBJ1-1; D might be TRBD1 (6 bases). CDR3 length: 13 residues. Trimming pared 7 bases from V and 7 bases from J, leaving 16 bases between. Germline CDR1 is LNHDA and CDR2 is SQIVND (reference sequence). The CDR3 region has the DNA TGTGCCAGTACTAGTGGGACAAACGTTGAAGCTTTCTTT. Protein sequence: CASTSGTNVEAFF. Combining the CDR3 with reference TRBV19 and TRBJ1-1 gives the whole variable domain DGGITQSPKYLFRKEGQNVTLSCEQNLNHDAMYWYRQDPGQGLRLIYYSQIVNDFQKGDIAEGYSVSREKKESFPLTVTSAQKNPTAFYLCASTSGTNVEAFFGQGTRLTVV.

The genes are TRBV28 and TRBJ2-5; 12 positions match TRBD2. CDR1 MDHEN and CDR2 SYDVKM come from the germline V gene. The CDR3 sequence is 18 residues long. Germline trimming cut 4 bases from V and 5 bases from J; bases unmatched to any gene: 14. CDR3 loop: CASSSGSSGRGVGETQYF. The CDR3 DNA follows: TGTGCCAGCAGTTCCGGGTCTAGCGGGAGGGGAGTGGGGGAGACCCAGTACTTC.

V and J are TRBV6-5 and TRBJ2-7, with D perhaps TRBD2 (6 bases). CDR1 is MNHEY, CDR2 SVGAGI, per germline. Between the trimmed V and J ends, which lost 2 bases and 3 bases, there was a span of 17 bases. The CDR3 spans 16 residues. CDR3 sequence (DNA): TGTGCCAGCAGTTACCCCCCAGGACGGGGGATCTACGAGCAGTACTTC. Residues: CASSYPPGRGIYEQYF.

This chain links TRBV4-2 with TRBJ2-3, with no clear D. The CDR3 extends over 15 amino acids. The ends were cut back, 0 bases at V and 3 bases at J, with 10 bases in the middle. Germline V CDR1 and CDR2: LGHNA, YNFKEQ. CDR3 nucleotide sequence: TGTGCCAGCAGCCAAGAGCAGGCGCCTACAGATACGCAGTATTTT. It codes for CASSQEQAPTDTQYF.

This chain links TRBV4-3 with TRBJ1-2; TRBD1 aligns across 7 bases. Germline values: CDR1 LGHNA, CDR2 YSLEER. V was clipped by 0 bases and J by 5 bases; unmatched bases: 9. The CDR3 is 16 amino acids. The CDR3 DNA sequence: TGCGCCAGCAGCCAAGAGGCCTGGACAGGAAATTATGGCTACACCTTC. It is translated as CASSQEAWTGNYGYTF.

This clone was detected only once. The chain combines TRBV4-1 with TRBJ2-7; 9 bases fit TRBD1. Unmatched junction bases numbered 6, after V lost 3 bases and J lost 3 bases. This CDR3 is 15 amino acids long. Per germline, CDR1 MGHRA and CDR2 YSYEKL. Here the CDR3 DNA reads TGCGCCAGCAGCCATGGGCCGGGACAGGGCTACGAGCAGTACTTC. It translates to CASSHGPGQGYEQYF.

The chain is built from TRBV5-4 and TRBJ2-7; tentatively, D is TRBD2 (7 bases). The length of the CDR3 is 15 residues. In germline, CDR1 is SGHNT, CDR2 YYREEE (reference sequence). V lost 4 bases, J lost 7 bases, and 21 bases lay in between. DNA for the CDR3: TGTGCCAGCAGCCGTCAATTGGGGGAGGGGGGTGAGCAGTACTTC. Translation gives CASSRQLGEGGEQYF. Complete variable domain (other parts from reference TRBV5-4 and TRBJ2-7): ETGVTQSPTHLIKTRGQQVTLRCSSQSGHNTVSWYQQALGQGPQFIFQYYREEENGRGNFPPRFSGLQFPNYSSELNVNALELDDSALYLCASSRQLGEGGEQYFGPGTRLTVT.

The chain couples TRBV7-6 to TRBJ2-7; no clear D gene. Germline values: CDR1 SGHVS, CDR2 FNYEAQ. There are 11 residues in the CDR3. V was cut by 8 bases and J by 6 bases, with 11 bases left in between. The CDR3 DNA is TGTGCCAGCTCACGTGGTAGCGAGCAGTACTTC. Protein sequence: CASSRGSEQYF.

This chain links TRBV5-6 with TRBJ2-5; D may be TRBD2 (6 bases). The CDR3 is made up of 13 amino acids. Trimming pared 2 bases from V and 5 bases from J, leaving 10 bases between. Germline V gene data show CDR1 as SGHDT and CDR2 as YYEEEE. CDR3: CASSLRGWETQYF. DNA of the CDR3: TGTGCCAGCAGCTTACGGGGGTGGGAGACCCAGTACTTC.

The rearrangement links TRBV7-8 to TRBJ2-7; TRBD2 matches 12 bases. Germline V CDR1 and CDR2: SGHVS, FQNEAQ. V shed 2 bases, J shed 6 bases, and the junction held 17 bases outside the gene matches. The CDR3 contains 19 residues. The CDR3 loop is CASSLTLAGGSALATEQYF. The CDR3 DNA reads TGTGCCAGCAGCTTAACTCTAGCGGGAGGGTCCGCCTTAGCTACCGAGCAGTACTTC.

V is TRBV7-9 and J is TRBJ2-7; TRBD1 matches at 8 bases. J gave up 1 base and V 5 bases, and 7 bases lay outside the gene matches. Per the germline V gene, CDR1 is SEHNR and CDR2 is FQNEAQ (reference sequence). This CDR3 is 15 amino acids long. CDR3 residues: CASSRRDRTSYEQYF. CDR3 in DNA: TGTGCCAGCAGCCGCCGGGACAGGACGTCCTACGAGCAGTACTTC.

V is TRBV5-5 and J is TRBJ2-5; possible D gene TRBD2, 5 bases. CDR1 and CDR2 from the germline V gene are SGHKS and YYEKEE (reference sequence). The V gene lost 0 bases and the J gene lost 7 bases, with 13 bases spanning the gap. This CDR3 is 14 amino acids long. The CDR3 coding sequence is TGTGCCAGCAGCTTGGCTGGGGTCGAGGGGACCCAGTACTTC. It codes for CASSLAGVEGTQYF.

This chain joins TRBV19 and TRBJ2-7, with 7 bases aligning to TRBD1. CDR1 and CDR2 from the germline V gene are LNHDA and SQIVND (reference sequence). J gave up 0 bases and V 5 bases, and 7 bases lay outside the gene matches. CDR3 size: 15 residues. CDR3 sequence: CASSLGQDHSYEQYF. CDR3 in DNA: TGTGCCAGTAGTTTAGGACAGGACCACTCCTACGAGCAGTACTTC.

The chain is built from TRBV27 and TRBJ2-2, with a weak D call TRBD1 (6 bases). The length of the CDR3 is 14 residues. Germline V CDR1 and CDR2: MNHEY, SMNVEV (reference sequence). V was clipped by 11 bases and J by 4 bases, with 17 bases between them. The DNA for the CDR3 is TGTGCCGTCGCGCAGGGGATTTTCACCGGGGAGCTGTTTTTT. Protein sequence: CAVAQGIFTGELFF.